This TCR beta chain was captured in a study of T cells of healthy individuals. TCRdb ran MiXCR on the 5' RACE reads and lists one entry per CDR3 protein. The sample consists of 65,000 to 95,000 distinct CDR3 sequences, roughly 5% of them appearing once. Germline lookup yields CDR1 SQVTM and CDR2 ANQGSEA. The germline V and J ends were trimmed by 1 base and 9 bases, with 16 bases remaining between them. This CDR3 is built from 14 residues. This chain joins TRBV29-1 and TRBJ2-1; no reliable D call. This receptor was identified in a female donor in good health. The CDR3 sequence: CSVEGGKSRIEQFF. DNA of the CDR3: TGCAGCGTTGAAGGTGGTAAGTCAAGGATTGAGCAGTTCTTC.